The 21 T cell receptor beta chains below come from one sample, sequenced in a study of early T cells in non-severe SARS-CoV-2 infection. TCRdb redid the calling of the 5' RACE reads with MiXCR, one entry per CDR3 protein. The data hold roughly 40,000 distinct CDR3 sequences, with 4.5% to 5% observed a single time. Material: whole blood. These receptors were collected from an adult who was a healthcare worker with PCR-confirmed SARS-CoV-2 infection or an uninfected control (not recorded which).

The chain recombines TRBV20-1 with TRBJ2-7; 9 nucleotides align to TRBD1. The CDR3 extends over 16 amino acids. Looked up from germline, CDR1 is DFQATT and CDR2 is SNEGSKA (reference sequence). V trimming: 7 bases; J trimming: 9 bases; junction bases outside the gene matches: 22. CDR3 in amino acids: CSVTNPGTGPLEGQYF. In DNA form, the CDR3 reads TGCAGTGTTACAAATCCCGGGACAGGGCCTCTTGAAGGGCAGTACTTC.

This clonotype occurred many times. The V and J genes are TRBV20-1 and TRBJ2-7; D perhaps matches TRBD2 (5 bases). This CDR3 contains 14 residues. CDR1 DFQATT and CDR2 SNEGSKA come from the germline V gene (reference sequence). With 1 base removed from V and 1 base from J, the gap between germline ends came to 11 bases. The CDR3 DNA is TGCAGTGCTAGAGTAGGACTGCCTTCCTACGAGCAGTACTTC. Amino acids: CSARVGLPSYEQYF.

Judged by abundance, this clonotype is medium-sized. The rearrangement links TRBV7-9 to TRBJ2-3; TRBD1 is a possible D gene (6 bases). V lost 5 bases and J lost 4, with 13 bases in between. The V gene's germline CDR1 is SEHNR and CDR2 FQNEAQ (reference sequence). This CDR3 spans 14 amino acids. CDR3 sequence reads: CASSLSRGPDTQYF. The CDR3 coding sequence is TGTGCCAGCAGCCTTAGCAGGGGCCCAGATACGCAGTATTTT.

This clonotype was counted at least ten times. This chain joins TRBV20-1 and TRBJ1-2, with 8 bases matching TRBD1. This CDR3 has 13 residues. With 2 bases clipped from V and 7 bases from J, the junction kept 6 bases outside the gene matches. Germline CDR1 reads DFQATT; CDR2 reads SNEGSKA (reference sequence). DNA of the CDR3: TGCAGTGCTAGACCGACAGGGGAGGCTGGCTACACCTTC. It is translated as CSARPTGEAGYTF.

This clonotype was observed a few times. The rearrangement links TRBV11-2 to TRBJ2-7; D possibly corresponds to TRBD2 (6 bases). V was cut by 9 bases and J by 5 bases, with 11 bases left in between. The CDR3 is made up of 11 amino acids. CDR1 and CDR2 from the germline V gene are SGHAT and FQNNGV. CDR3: CASGLRNEQYF. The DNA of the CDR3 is TGTGCCAGTGGACTAAGGAACGAGCAGTACTTC.

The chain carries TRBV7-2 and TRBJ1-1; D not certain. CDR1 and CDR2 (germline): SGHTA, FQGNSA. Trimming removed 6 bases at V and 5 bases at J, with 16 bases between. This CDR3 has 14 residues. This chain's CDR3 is CASSWRVELTEAFF. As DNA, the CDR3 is TGTGCCAGCAGTTGGCGGGTCGAACTAACTGAAGCTTTCTTT.

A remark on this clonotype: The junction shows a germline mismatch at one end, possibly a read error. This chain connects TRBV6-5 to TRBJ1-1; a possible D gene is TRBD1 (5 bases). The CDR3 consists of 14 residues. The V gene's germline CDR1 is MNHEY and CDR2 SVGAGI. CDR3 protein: CASRSTGSRDEVFF. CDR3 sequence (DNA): TGTGCCAGCAGATCAACAGGTAGCCGGGATGAAGTTTTCTTT.

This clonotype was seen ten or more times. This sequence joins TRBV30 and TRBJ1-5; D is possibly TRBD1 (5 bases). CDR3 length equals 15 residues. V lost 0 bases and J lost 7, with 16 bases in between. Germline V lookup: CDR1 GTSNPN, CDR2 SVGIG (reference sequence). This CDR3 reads CAWSVRGLNVQPQHF. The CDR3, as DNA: TGTGCCTGGAGTGTACGGGGGTTGAATGTACAGCCCCAGCATTTT.

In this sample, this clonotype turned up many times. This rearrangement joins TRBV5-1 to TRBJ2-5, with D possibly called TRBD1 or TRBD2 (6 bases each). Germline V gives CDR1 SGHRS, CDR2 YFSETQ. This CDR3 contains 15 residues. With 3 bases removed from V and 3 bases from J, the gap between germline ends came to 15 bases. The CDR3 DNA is TGCGCCAGCAGCTCATTAGGGGGGATCGAAGAGACCCAGTACTTC. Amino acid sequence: CASSSLGGIEETQYF.

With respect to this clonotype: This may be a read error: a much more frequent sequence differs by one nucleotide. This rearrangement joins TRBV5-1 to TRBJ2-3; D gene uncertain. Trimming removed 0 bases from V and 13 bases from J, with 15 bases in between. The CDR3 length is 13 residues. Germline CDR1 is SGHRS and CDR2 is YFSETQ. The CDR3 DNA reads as TGCGCCAGCAGCTTGGCCCAGAGGCTTGAAAAGTATTTT. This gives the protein CASSLAQRLEKYF.

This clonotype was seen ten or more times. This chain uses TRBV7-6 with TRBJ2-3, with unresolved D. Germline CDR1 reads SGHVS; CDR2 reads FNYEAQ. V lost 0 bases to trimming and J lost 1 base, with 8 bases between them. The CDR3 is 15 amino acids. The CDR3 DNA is TGTGCCAGCAGCTTAGCGCCAGTAGGCACAGATACGCAGTATTTT. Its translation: CASSLAPVGTDTQYF.

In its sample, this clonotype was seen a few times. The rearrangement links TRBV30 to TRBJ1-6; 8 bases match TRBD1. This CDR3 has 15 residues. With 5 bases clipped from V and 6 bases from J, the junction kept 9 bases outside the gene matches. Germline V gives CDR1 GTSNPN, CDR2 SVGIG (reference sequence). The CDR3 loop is CAWSTGTGSNSPLHF. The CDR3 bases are TGTGCCTGGTCGACCGGGACAGGCTCTAATTCACCCCTCCACTTT.

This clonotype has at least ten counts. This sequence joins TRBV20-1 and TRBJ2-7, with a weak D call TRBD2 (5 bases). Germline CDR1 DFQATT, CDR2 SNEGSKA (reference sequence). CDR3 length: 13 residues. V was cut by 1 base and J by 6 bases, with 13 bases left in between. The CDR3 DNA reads TGCAGTGCTAGAGGTGGAGGAGAACGCGAGCAGTACTTC. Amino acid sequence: CSARGGGEREQYF.

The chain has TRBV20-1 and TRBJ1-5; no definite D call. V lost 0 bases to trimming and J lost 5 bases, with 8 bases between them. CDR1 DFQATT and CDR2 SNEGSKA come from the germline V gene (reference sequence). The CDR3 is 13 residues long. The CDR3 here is CSARDRGDQPQHF. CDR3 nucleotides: TGCAGTGCTAGAGATCGGGGAGATCAGCCCCAGCATTTT.

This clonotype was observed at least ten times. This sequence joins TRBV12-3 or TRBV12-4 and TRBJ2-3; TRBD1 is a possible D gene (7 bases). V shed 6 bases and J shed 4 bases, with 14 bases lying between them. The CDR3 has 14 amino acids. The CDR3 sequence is CASREGAAPDTQYF. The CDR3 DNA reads TGTGCCAGCAGGGAGGGGGCCGCGCCAGATACGCAGTATTTT.

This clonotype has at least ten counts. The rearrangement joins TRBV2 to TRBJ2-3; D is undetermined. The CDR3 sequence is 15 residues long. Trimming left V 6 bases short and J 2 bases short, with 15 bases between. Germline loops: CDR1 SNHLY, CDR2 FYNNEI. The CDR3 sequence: CASSPRTGTTDTQYF. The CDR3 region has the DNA TGTGCCAGCAGCCCTAGGACCGGCACCACAGATACGCAGTATTTT.

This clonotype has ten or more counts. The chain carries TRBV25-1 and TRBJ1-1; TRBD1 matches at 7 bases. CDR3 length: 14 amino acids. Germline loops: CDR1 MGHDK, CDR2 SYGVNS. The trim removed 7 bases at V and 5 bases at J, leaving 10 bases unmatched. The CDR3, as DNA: TGTGCCAGCAAAGGGGCAGGGGGTATTACTGAAGCTTTCTTT. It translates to CASKGAGGITEAFF.

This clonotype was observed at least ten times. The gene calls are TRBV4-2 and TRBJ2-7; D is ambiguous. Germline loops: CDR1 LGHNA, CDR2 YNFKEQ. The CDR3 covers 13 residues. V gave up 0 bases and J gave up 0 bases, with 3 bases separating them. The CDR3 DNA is TGTGCCAGCAGCCAAGAAATCTCCTACGAGCAGTACTTC. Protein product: CASSQEISYEQYF.

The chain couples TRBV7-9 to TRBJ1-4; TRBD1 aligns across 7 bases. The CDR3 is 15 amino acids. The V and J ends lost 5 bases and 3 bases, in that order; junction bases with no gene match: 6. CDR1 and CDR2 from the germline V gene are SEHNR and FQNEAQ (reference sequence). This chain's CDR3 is CASSPRQGANEKLFF. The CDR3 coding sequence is TGTGCCAGCAGCCCCCGACAGGGTGCTAATGAAAAACTGTTTTTT.

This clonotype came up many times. In DNA form, the CDR3 reads TGTGCCAGCAATACCTTCATAAACAATGAGCAGTTCTTC. Its translation: CASNTFINNEQFF. The chain recombines TRBV2 with TRBJ2-1; D not certain. V was cut by 7 bases and J by 5 bases, with 12 bases left in between. The CDR3 runs 13 residues. Germline lookup yields CDR1 SNHLY and CDR2 FYNNEI.

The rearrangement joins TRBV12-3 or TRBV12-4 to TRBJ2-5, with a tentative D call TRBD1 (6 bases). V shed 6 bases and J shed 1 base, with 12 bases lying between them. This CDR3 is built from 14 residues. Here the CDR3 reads CASSPGDGQETQYF. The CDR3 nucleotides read TGTGCCAGCAGCCCAGGGGATGGCCAAGAGACCCAGTACTTC.